Shown below are 26 T cell receptor beta chains from a single sample sequenced in a study of identical twins. TCRdb re-analysed the 5' RACE reads in MiXCR, keeping a single row per CDR3 protein. The table has about 810,000 distinct CDR3 sequences, around an eighth seen once. Separately, the same data were catalogued under a study of yellow fever vaccine responses in identical twins.

The specimen was PBMCs. The receptor source for this set is a woman between 18 and 30 years old in good health.

The chain employs TRBV5-1 and TRBJ2-1; D perhaps matches TRBD2 (6 bases). Trimming left V 6 bases short and J 9 bases short, with 16 bases between. Germline CDR1 is SGHRS and CDR2 is YFSETQ. The length of the CDR3 is 13 residues. CDR3 sequence (DNA): TGCGCCAGCAAAGACCCTGGGGGGAGTGAGCAGTTCTTC. Amino acid sequence: CASKDPGGSEQFF.

The chain employs TRBV7-9 and TRBJ2-7; D gene uncertain. V was pared by 1 base and J by 3 bases, with 16 bases between. Germline CDR1 is SEHNR and CDR2 is FQNEAQ (reference sequence). This CDR3 is built from 16 residues. The CDR3 spells CASSLGRRNQIYEQYF. The DNA of the CDR3 is TGTGCCAGCAGCTTAGGCCGCAGGAACCAGATCTACGAGCAGTACTTC.

There are many counts of this clonotype. The gene calls are TRBV20-1 and TRBJ2-1; 12 positions agree with TRBD2. The CDR3 is 15 residues long. Trimming at V came to 8 bases and at J to 9 bases, leaving 14 bases not matched to a gene. In germline, CDR1 is DFQATT, CDR2 SNEGSKA (reference sequence). The CDR3 region is CSTPGLAGIMGEQFF. The CDR3 DNA follows: TGCAGTACACCTGGACTAGCGGGGATTATGGGTGAGCAGTTCTTC.

This clonotype showed up just a few times. V usage is TRBV27 and J usage is TRBJ2-3; 11 bases are shared with TRBD2. This CDR3 comprises 16 residues. Looked up from germline, CDR1 is MNHEY and CDR2 is SMNVEV (reference sequence). Losses at the gene ends were 3 bases for V and 6 bases for J; bases not matched to a gene: 8. DNA of the CDR3: TGTGCCAGCAGTTTCGGGACTAGCGGATCCTGGGATACGCAGTATTTT. Protein sequence: CASSFGTSGSWDTQYF.

This clonotype was counted many times. The chain is built from TRBV2 and TRBJ1-2; D perhaps matches TRBD1 (5 bases). Germline-derived CDR1 and CDR2 are SNHLY and FYNNEI. V was clipped by 8 bases and J by 2 bases, with 12 bases between them. The CDR3 runs to 13 residues. The CDR3 region has the DNA TGTGCCAGCGGTGTCAGGGTCAACTATGGCTACACCTTC. As protein: CASGVRVNYGYTF. Full variable domain (remainder filled in from reference TRBV2 and TRBJ1-2): EPEVTQTPSHQVTQMGQEVILRCVPISNHLYFYWYRQILGQKVEFLVSFYNNEISEKSEIFDDQFSVERPDGSNFTLKIRSTKLEDSAMYFCASGVRVNYGYTFGSGTRLTVV.

This clonotype was detected only a few times. V and J are TRBV7-7 and TRBJ2-1, with D possibly TRBD2 on 6 matching bases. The CDR3 is 16 residues long. Trimming pared 1 base from V and 2 bases from J, leaving 12 bases between. CDR1 SSHAT and CDR2 FNYEAQ come from the germline V gene (reference sequence). DNA for the CDR3: TGTGCCAGCAGCTTAGGAGGGAGGATGGCCTACAATGAGCAGTTCTTC. As protein: CASSLGGRMAYNEQFF.

The CDR3 sequence is CASSQIEANEQFF. DNA of the CDR3: TGTGCCAGCAGCCAAATAGAAGCGAATGAGCAGTTCTTC. V is TRBV4-2 and J is TRBJ2-1; D ambiguous. V dropped 2 bases and J dropped 7 bases, with 9 bases sitting between them. This CDR3 has 13 residues. The V gene's germline CDR1 is LGHNA and CDR2 YNFKEQ.

This clonotype was observed a few times. This chain joins TRBV6-1 and TRBJ1-1; TRBD1 might be the D (6 bases). Trimming removed 4 bases at V and 3 bases at J, with 15 bases between. Germline CDR1 and CDR2: MNHNS and SASEGT. The CDR3 is 15 residues long. CDR3 protein: CASSVTGIEDTEAFF. Written as DNA, the CDR3 is TGTGCCAGCAGTGTGACAGGAATTGAAGACACTGAAGCTTTCTTT.

This chain uses TRBV6-5 with TRBJ2-1; a possible D gene is TRBD2 (6 bases). The germline gives CDR1 MNHEY, CDR2 SVGAGI. Trimming cost V 2 bases and J 5 bases, with 13 bases left between them. The CDR3 is made up of 15 amino acids. CDR3 protein: CASSYGRSTDNEQFF. CDR3 nucleotides: TGTGCCAGCAGTTACGGGAGGAGCACGGACAATGAGCAGTTCTTC.

The rearrangement links TRBV5-8 to TRBJ2-2, with D perhaps matching TRBD2 (6 bases). The germline CDR1 and CDR2 sequences are SGHTS and YDEGEE. V lost 4 bases to trimming and J lost 7 bases, with 11 bases between them. This CDR3 spans 13 amino acids. DNA of the CDR3: TGTGCCAGCAGCCGACTAGGGATCGGGGAGCTGTTTTTT. Protein product: CASSRLGIGELFF.

There are a few counts of this clonotype. The rearrangement links TRBV29-1 to TRBJ1-1; D call uncertain. Between the trimmed V and J ends, which lost 5 bases and 1 base, there was a span of 20 bases. Per germline, CDR1 SQVTM and CDR2 ANQGSEA. The CDR3 is made up of 16 amino acids. The CDR3 nucleotides read TGCAGCGTTACCTCCCGGGCTAGTCTTGGGAACACTGAAGCTTTCTTT. As protein: CSVTSRASLGNTEAFF.

The chain couples TRBV3-1 to TRBJ2-1, with D maybe TRBD1 (6 bases). Germline CDR1 and CDR2: LGHDT and YNNKEL (reference sequence). V was shortened by 1 base and J by 4 bases, with 14 bases between the two germline ends. The CDR3 is 16 amino acids. This chain's CDR3 is CASSQVGRGLYNEQFF. In nucleotides, the CDR3 is TGTGCCAGCAGCCAAGTTGGCAGGGGCTTGTACAATGAGCAGTTCTTC.

The V call is TRBV7-8, the J call TRBJ2-2; 11 bases map to TRBD2. V was pared by 5 bases and J by 6 bases, with 8 bases of the junction left unmatched. The germline gives CDR1 SGHVS, CDR2 FQNEAQ. This CDR3 contains 16 residues. The chain's CDR3 is CASSPGIAGGSGELFF. CDR3 nucleotides: TGTGCCAGCAGCCCAGGAATAGCGGGGGGGTCCGGGGAGCTGTTTTTT.

This chain connects TRBV29-1 to TRBJ2-5, with 10 bases identical to TRBD2. The V segment lost 5 bases and the J segment 4 bases; nucleotides outside the gene matches: 25. This CDR3 comprises 20 residues. Germline V lookup: CDR1 SQVTM, CDR2 ANQGSEA. The CDR3 region is CSVPRQGEWLAGVVGETQYF. In DNA, the CDR3 is TGCAGCGTTCCCCGGCAGGGGGAATGGCTAGCGGGAGTGGTAGGAGAGACCCAGTACTTC. Supplemented by reference TRBV29-1 and TRBJ2-5, the full variable domain reads SAVISQKPSRDICQRGTSLTIQCQVDSQVTMMFWYRQQPGQSLTLIATANQGSEATYESGFVIDKFPISRPNLTFSTLTVSNMSPEDSSIYLCSVPRQGEWLAGVVGETQYFGPGTRLLVL.

The chain carries TRBV3-1 and TRBJ2-7; the match to TRBD2 covers 8 bases. The CDR3 contains 16 residues. CDR1 LGHDT and CDR2 YNNKEL come from the germline V gene (reference sequence). The ends lost 1 base at V and 0 bases at J; junction bases unmatched: 5. The CDR3 is CASSQGLTSDSYEQYF. For the CDR3, the DNA is TGTGCCAGCAGCCAAGGCCTGACTAGCGACTCCTACGAGCAGTACTTC.

There are a few counts of this clonotype. The J gene is TRBJ2-5, the V gene TRBV29-1; 8 nucleotides agree with TRBD1. CDR1 and CDR2 from the germline V gene are SQVTM and ANQGSEA. The CDR3 is made up of 13 amino acids. The J segment lost 5 bases and the V segment lost 7 bases, leaving 9 bases of the junction unmatched. The CDR3 is CSAETGAGETQYF. The CDR3, as DNA: TGCAGCGCTGAGACAGGGGCTGGGGAGACCCAGTACTTC.

This clonotype has only a few counts. The J gene is TRBJ2-7, the V gene TRBV29-1, with 10 bases lining up with TRBD1. Germline loops: CDR1 SQVTM, CDR2 ANQGSEA. This CDR3 is built from 17 residues. With V trimmed by 0 bases and J by 1 base, 9 bases remained unmatched. CDR3 coding DNA: TGCAGCGTTGAAGATCTTGGGACAGGGGCCCGTTCCTACGAGCAGTACTTC. Translation: CSVEDLGTGARSYEQYF.

V is TRBV29-1 and J is TRBJ2-5; 10 nucleotides align to TRBD1. The CDR3 extends over 14 amino acids. Per germline, CDR1 SQVTM and CDR2 ANQGSEA. The ends lost 5 bases at V and 4 bases at J; junction bases unmatched: 7. CDR3 sequence reads: CSVSHDRGPETQYF. CDR3 DNA: TGCAGCGTTTCTCATGACAGGGGGCCAGAGACCCAGTACTTC.

This clonotype has ten or more counts. The V and J genes are TRBV4-1 and TRBJ2-2, with D possibly being TRBD1 (6 bases). Germline-derived CDR1 and CDR2 are MGHRA and YSYEKL. The CDR3 totals 15 residues. Trimming cost V 6 bases and J 1 base, with 12 bases left between them. The chain's CDR3 is CASSPTGLNTGELFF. The CDR3 DNA is TGCGCCAGCAGTCCAACAGGGTTGAACACCGGGGAGCTGTTTTTT.

The table lists this clonotype with a few counts. Written as DNA, the CDR3 is TGTGCCAGCAGACCCAGGCAGGACAGGGGCGAGCAGTACTTC. It translates to CASRPRQDRGEQYF. The chain couples TRBV6-1 to TRBJ2-7, with 9 bases lining up with TRBD1. The germline CDR1 and CDR2 sequences are MNHNS and SASEGT. Unmatched junction bases numbered 9, after V lost 6 bases and J lost 6 bases. The CDR3 extends over 14 amino acids.

This sequence joins TRBV6-1 and TRBJ2-3; D uncertain. The CDR3 is 16 amino acids. Germline V lookup: CDR1 MNHNS, CDR2 SASEGT. The ends were cut back, 0 bases at V and 4 bases at J, with 14 bases in the middle. Written as DNA, the CDR3 is TGTGCCAGCAGTGAAGCGCGCTTACTAAGCCCAGATACGCAGTATTTT. Its translation is CASSEARLLSPDTQYF.

The chain couples TRBV12-3 or TRBV12-4 to TRBJ1-3; no clear D gene. The CDR3 is 17 residues long. The germline V and J ends were trimmed by 0 bases and 0 bases, with 12 bases remaining between them. The CDR3 coding sequence is TGTGCCAGCAGTTTAGCTGGGAACAGTATCTCTGGAAACACCATATATTTT. Protein product: CASSLAGNSISGNTIYF.

This chain links TRBV20-1 with TRBJ2-2; 7 bases are shared with TRBD1. Germline-derived CDR1 and CDR2 are DFQATT and SNEGSKA (reference sequence). The V segment lost 6 bases and the J segment 1 base; nucleotides outside the gene matches: 8. The CDR3 is 15 amino acids. The CDR3 DNA follows: TGCAGTGCCCCCACCGGGACAGAGAACACCGGGGAGCTGTTTTTT. Amino acids: CSAPTGTENTGELFF.

V and J are TRBV29-1 and TRBJ2-1, with D perhaps matching TRBD1 or TRBD2 (5 bases each). This CDR3 is 15 amino acids long. V dropped 5 bases and J dropped 3 bases, with 17 bases sitting between them. Germline V gives CDR1 SQVTM, CDR2 ANQGSEA. The CDR3 sequence is CSVHLKGTNYNEQFF. CDR3 DNA sequence: TGCAGCGTTCACCTGAAAGGGACGAACTACAATGAGCAGTTCTTC.

Only a few counts were recorded for this clonotype. The chain is built from TRBV20-1 and TRBJ2-7; no definite D call. Germline assignment: CDR1 DFQATT and CDR2 SNEGSKA (reference sequence). The CDR3 is made up of 10 amino acids. V lost 0 bases and J lost 4, with 1 base in between. The CDR3 protein is CSARDYEQYF. In nucleotides, the CDR3 is TGCAGTGCTAGAGATTACGAGCAGTACTTC.

This clonotype turned up a few times. This chain uses TRBV5-1 with TRBJ2-5, with D perhaps TRBD2 (6 bases). CDR3 length: 16 residues. Germline V gene sequence: CDR1 SGHRS, CDR2 YFSETQ. Between the trimmed V and J ends, which lost 4 bases and 5 bases, there was a span of 21 bases. The CDR3 coding sequence is TGCGCCAGCAGCCTGGAGGCCGCGGTCCGGGGGGAGACCCAGTACTTC. Protein: CASSLEAAVRGETQYF.